The 4 T cell receptor beta chains presented below share a single source sample, sequenced in a study of cytotoxic CD8 clonotypes in ibrutinib-treated CLL. The protocol was immunoSEQ multiplex PCR, while the TCRdb copy is restricted to in-frame clones and leaves out a portion. The sample yields about 22,000 clones, about 69% seen once. The source was PBMCs, collected after 12 months of ibrutinib treatment. These receptors came from a human donor with chronic lymphocytic leukemia.

Comment on this clone: A junction end diverges from the germline sequence, so it may reflect a read error. This chain connects TRBV7-9 to TRBJ1-4; perhaps TRBD1 as D (5 bases). Germline CDR1 SEHNR, CDR2 FQNEAQ (reference sequence). The CDR3 totals 15 residues. CDR3 bases: TGTGCCAGCAGCCCAGGAAGGACAACAAATGAAAAACTGTTTTTT. As protein: CASSPGRTTNEKLFF.

This chain connects TRBV19 to TRBJ2-2, with D perhaps TRBD1 (6 bases). This CDR3 region has 13 residues. Germline CDR1 is LNHDA and CDR2 is SQIVND (reference sequence). The V end lost 7 bases, the J end lost 2 bases, and 8 bases lay between the germline ends. CDR3 region: CASKDRNTGELFF. The DNA of the CDR3 is TGTGCCAGTAAGGACAGAAACACCGGGGAGCTGTTTTTT.

The genes are TRBV28 and TRBJ1-1; 9 positions agree with TRBD1. This CDR3 is 16 amino acids long. The V gene's germline CDR1 is MDHEN and CDR2 SYDVKM. V gave up 6 bases and J gave up 4 bases; unmatched junction bases: 12. DNA for the CDR3: TGTGCCAGCAGCTCAGGGACAGGGCTCTTCGTCACTGAAGCTTTCTTT. Translated: CASSSGTGLFVTEAFF.

The rearrangement joins TRBV28 to TRBJ2-7; D possibly matches TRBD1 or TRBD2 (5 bases each). Germline V gene sequence: CDR1 MDHEN, CDR2 SYDVKM. V was shortened by 5 bases and J by 2 bases, with 13 bases between the two germline ends. This CDR3 is built from 14 residues. In nucleotides, the CDR3 is TGTGCCAGCAGTCAACCGGGGCTACCCTACGAGCAGTACTTC. This gives the protein CASSQPGLPYEQYF.